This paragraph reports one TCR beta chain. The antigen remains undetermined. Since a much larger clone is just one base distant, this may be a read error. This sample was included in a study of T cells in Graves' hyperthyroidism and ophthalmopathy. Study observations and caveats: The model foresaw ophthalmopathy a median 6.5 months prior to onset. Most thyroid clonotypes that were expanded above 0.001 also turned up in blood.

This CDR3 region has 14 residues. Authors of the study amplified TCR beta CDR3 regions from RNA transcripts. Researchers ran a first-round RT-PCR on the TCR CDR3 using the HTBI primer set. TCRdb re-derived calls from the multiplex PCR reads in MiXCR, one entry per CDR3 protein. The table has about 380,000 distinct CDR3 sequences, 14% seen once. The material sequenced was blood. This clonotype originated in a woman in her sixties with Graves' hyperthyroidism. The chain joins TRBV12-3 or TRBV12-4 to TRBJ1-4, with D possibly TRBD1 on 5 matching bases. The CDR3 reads CASSFGGGNGKLFF. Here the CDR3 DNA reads TGTGCCAGCAGTTTCGGGGGGGGTAATGGAAAACTGTTTTTT.